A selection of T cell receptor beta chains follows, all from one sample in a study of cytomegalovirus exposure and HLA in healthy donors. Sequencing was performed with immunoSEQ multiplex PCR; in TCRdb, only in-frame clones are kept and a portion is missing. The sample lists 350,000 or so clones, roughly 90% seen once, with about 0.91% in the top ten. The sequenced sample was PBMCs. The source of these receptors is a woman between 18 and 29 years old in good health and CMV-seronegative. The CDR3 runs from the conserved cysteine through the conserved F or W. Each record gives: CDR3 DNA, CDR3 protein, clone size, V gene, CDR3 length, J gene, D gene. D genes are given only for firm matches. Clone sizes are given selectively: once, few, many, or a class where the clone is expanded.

DNA: TGTCCCCAGGGGGCCTTCAATCAGCCCCAGCATTTT
CDR3: CPQGAFNQPQHF
size: once
V: TRBV10-3
length: 12
J: TRBJ1-5
D: TRBD1

DNA: TGTGCCAGCAGCTTATGGAATCCAGGGATCAACGAGCAGTACTTC
CDR3: CASSLWNPGINEQYF
size: NA
V: TRBV7-9
length: 15
J: TRBJ2-7
D: NA

DNA: TGTGCCAGCAGTTACTCCTACTCTCAGGGGGAGACCCAGTACTTC
CDR3: CASSYSYSQGETQYF
size: NA
V: TRBV6-5
length: 15
J: TRBJ2-5
D: NA

DNA: TGTGCCAGCAGTTCTAGCGGCAGGCCGCGGGTGCAGTACTTC
CDR3: CASSSSGRPRVQYF
size: NA
V: TRBV27
length: 14
J: TRBJ2-7
D: TRBD2

DNA: TGTGCCAGCAGCGGGACCGGGACAGGGTCCTCTAAGTACTTC
CDR3: CASSGTGTGSSKYF
size: NA
V: TRBV9
length: 14
J: TRBJ2-7
D: TRBD1

DNA: TGTGCCAGCAGTTACGACAGGGGGGGCACTGAAGCTTTCTTT
CDR3: CASSYDRGGTEAFF
size: once
V: TRBV6-5
length: 14
J: TRBJ1-1
D: TRBD1

DNA: TGTGCCAGCAGTCAAGCGGGAGGTATTCAAGAGACCCAGTACTTC
CDR3: CASSQAGGIQETQYF
size: NA
V: TRBV7-3
length: 15
J: TRBJ2-5
D: TRBD2

DNA: TGCAGCGTCCGACTAGCGGGAAGAGGCTACGAGCAGTACTTC
CDR3: CSVRLAGRGYEQYF
size: NA
V: TRBV29-1
length: 14
J: TRBJ2-7
D: TRBD2

DNA: TGTGCCAGCAGCTTAACTAGCGGGTACGAGCAGTACTTC
CDR3: CASSLTSGYEQYF
size: NA
V: TRBV7-6
length: 13
J: TRBJ2-7
D: TRBD2

DNA: TGTGCCAGCAGCTCCCAGGGGGCATTTGGCTACACCTTC
CDR3: CASSSQGAFGYTF
size: NA
V: TRBV7-8
length: 13
J: TRBJ1-2
D: TRBD1

DNA: TGTGCCAGCATGCCCAGGGGGCTGGGGGAGCTGTTTTTT
CDR3: CASMPRGLGELFF
size: NA
V: TRBV27
length: 13
J: TRBJ2-2
D: TRBD1